Presented here are 16 T cell receptor beta chains from one specimen sequenced in a study of blood T cell repertoires in COVID-19 (dated by TCRdb to about 2020). Libraries were built with the immunoSEQ multiplex PCR assay. The immuneACCESS repertoire file appears here via TCRdb, limited to in-frame rearrangements. These files lack a portion of the clones; in checked studies, under half of the deficit traces to unresolved V genes, and the cause of the others is not known. The sample includes some 200,000 clones, with around 81% observed a single time. The ten most abundant clones make up approximately 12% of the sample. The specimen was peripheral blood. The origin of the receptors is an elderly woman with COVID-19, enrolled during active disease.

V usage is TRBV7-2 and J usage is TRBJ1-3, with TRBD1 identical over 8 bases. The V gene end was trimmed by 3 bases and the J gene end by 3 bases; junction bases not matched to a gene: 1. CDR3 length: 14 residues. Germline assignment: CDR1 SGHTA and CDR2 FQGNSA. The CDR3 DNA reads TGTGCCAGCAGCTTGACAGGGGATGGAAACACCATATATTTT. Its translation is CASSLTGDGNTIYF.

The chain employs TRBV2 and TRBJ1-1; D unclear. The CDR3 has 14 amino acids. V was pared by 0 bases and J by 5 bases, with 10 bases between. Germline V CDR1 and CDR2: SNHLY, FYNNEI. The chain's CDR3 is CASSEAPGRTEAFF. CDR3 sequence (DNA): TGTGCCAGCAGTGAAGCGCCGGGGAGGACTGAAGCTTTCTTT.

The rearrangement joins TRBV6-6 to TRBJ1-4; possibly TRBD1 for D (5 bases). The V gene's germline CDR1 is MNHNY and CDR2 SVGAGI (reference sequence). The CDR3 extends over 14 amino acids. The V gene lost 6 bases and the J gene lost 8 bases, with 16 bases spanning the gap. The CDR3 loop reads CASSLIGTEEKLFF. The CDR3 DNA sequence: TGTGCCAGCAGCCTCATCGGGACTGAGGAAAAACTGTTTTTT.

V is TRBV6-2 or TRBV6-3 and J is TRBJ2-5, with 8 nucleotides matching TRBD1. The CDR3 sequence is 13 residues long. Germline V gene sequence: CDR1 MNHEY, CDR2 SVGEGT. V trimming: 6 bases; J trimming: 5 bases; junction bases outside the gene matches: 5. Here the CDR3 reads CASSDRGRETQYF. The DNA of the CDR3 is TGTGCCAGCAGCGACAGGGGCAGGGAGACCCAGTACTTC.

Worth noting for this clone: One end of the junction does not line up with germline, which may come from a read error. The chain employs TRBV28 and TRBJ1-1; TRBD1 agrees at 9 bases. CDR3 length: 17 residues. Per germline, CDR1 MDHEN and CDR2 SYDVKM. The CDR3 here is CASSLLQGDRVGTEAFF. Written as DNA, the CDR3 is TGTGCCAGCAGCTTATTACAGGGGGACAGGGTAGGTACTGAAGCTTTCTTT. The whole variable domain, remainder taken from reference TRBV28 and TRBJ1-1, is DVKVTQSSRYLVKRTGEKVFLECVQDMDHENMFWYRQDPGLGLRLIYFSYDVKMKEKGDIPEGYSVSREKKERFSLILESASTNQTSMYLCASSLLQGDRVGTEAFFGQGTRLTVV.

This chain links TRBV11-2 with TRBJ1-5, with 10 bases lining up with TRBD1. Germline V gene lookup returns CDR1 SGHAT and CDR2 FQNNGV. Germline trimming cut 5 bases from V and 7 bases from J; bases unmatched to any gene: 2. The length of the CDR3 is 13 residues. The CDR3 protein is CASSGTGEQPQHF. The DNA of the CDR3 is TGTGCCAGCAGCGGGACAGGGGAACAGCCCCAGCATTTT. Full variable domain (outside the CDR3, taken from reference TRBV11-2 and TRBJ1-5): EAGVAQSPRYKIIEKRQSVAFWCNPISGHATLYWYQQILGQGPKLLIQFQNNGVVDDSQLPKDRFSAERLKGVDSTLKIQPAKLEDSAVYLCASSGTGEQPQHFGDGTRLSIL.

V and J are TRBV6-5 and TRBJ2-3, with 9 bases fitting TRBD1. CDR1 is MNHEY and CDR2 is SVGAGI in the germline V gene. The CDR3 is 16 residues long. Trimming cost V 2 bases and J 6 bases; bases outside gene matches: 9. For the CDR3, the DNA is TGTGCCAGCAGTTACCAGGCCGGGACAGGGACTGATACGCAGTATTTT. Its protein is CASSYQAGTGTDTQYF.

CDR3 amino acids: CATSDLDGRRTDTQYF. CDR3 in DNA: TGTGCCACCAGTGATTTGGACGGGAGGCGGACAGATACGCAGTATTTT. This chain uses TRBV24-1 with TRBJ2-3; 7 bases fit TRBD2. The germline V gene encodes CDR1 KGHDR and CDR2 SFDVKD. The CDR3 is 16 residues long. J lost 3 bases, V lost 0 bases, and 5 bases had no gene match.

This clone was counted many times. The genes are TRBV2 and TRBJ2-5; D not resolved. The V gene's germline CDR1 is SNHLY and CDR2 FYNNEI. The CDR3 has 14 amino acids. V lost 1 base, J lost 1 base, and 7 bases lay in between. The CDR3 nucleotides are TGTGCCAGCAGTGAAGTGGCAGGCCAAGAGACCCAGTACTTC. Translation: CASSEVAGQETQYF.

V and J are TRBV20-1 and TRBJ2-5; TRBD1 is a possible D gene (5 bases). V shed 2 bases and J shed 5 bases, with 6 bases lying between them. The CDR3 has 11 residues. In germline, CDR1 is DFQATT, CDR2 SNEGSKA (reference sequence). As DNA, the CDR3 is TGCAGTGCTAGATGGGGCGAGACCCAGTACTTC. Amino acids: CSARWGETQYF.

The chain is built from TRBV2 and TRBJ2-3; tentatively, D is TRBD2 (5 bases). Germline V gives CDR1 SNHLY, CDR2 FYNNEI. V lost 1 base to trimming and J lost 7 bases, with 6 bases between them. The CDR3 has 12 residues. CDR3 loop: CASSEGRYTQYF. DNA of the CDR3: TGTGCCAGCAGTGAAGGGAGGTATACGCAGTATTTT.

The CDR3 nucleotides read TGTGCCAGCAGCCTCCGGACTAGCGGGGGACTTACGCAGTATTTT. Its protein product is CASSLRTSGGLTQYF. The V call is TRBV7-2, the J call TRBJ2-3; 13 bases match TRBD2. Germline V gene sequence: CDR1 SGHTA, CDR2 FQGNSA. The CDR3 contains 15 residues. Trimming at V came to 5 bases and at J to 8 bases, leaving 7 bases not matched to a gene.

The genes are TRBV3-1 (or the pseudogene TRBV3-2) and TRBJ2-2, with 7 bases aligning to TRBD1. V lost 1 base to trimming and J lost 4 bases; unmatched junction nucleotides: 6. CDR3 length: 16 amino acids. The germline gives CDR1 LGHDT, CDR2 YNNKEL (reference sequence). The DNA for the CDR3 is TGTGCCAGCAGCCAAGGGTTGGACAGGTCCACCGGGGAGCTGTTTTTT. Its translation is CASSQGLDRSTGELFF.

On this clone: Germline and junction disagree at one end, which may indicate a read error. This sequence joins TRBV7-7 and TRBJ2-2; D might be TRBD1 (6 bases). Germline V lookup: CDR1 SSHAT, CDR2 FNYEAQ (reference sequence). This CDR3 is 15 amino acids long. The CDR3 region is CASSLDRPNTGELFF. In DNA, the CDR3 is TGTGCTAGCAGCTTAGACAGGCCGAACACCGGGGAGCTGTTTTTT.

J is TRBJ1-5 and V is TRBV28, with no clear D. V lost 1 base to trimming and J lost 5 bases, with 9 bases between them. The CDR3 sequence is 14 residues long. Germline V gene sequence: CDR1 MDHEN, CDR2 SYDVKM. The chain's CDR3 is CASSLFYSDQPQHF. CDR3 bases: TGTGCCAGCAGTTTATTCTACTCGGATCAGCCCCAGCATTTT.

The V and J genes are TRBV30 and TRBJ2-2, with TRBD1 identical over 9 bases. J lost 5 bases, V lost 2 bases, and 9 bases had no gene match. The CDR3 is made up of 16 amino acids. CDR1 is GTSNPN and CDR2 is SVGIG in the germline V gene (reference sequence). CDR3 region: CAWSPLLGQGTGELFF. CDR3 nucleotide sequence: TGTGCCTGGAGTCCCCTCCTCGGACAGGGGACCGGGGAGCTGTTTTTT.